This T cell receptor (beta chain) was profiled in a study of shared clonotypes between healthy human individuals (dated by TCRdb to 2019 to 2021). At the level of the whole study: The cohort comprised a couple of women and a few men aged 18 to 49 years. To increase sequencing depth and limit assay-specific biases, different laboratories used diverse techniques to prepare libraries and sequence TCR repertoires. The study deeply sequenced blood TCR repertoires of about 5 healthy adults to estimate repertoire size and the extent of clonotype sharing between individuals. Between about 0.85 and 10 billion PBMCs per donor were obtained by leukapheresis. On the study overall, not on this receptor specifically: Because the study included a small number of donors, the genetic and exposure-history diversity represented was limited. Pairwise subsampling led to the expectation that sequencing depth would affect the degree of clonotype sharing among donors. Only blood was sampled, and tissue TCR repertoires likely differ from those in blood.

Using the deep immunoSEQ assay, multiplex PCR amplified TCR CDR3 regions from genomic DNA. Extracted genomic DNA from each cell subset was spread evenly across all wells of several immunoSEQ 96-well plates, with each plate serving as a replicate. For unsorted PBMC, 300 ng genomic DNA, equal to 30,000 or so T cell genomes, was loaded into each replicate PCR. Ten immunoSEQ deep assay plates were used to sequence the unsorted PBMC genomic DNA. The purified libraries were quantified using a Qubit 3.0 fluorometer, sized with a Bioanalyzer 2100, and then quantified again using the KAPA Library Quantification kit. Every immunoSEQ 96-well plate was sequenced on a separate single-read 150-cycle Illumina NextSeq 550 flow cell. In the source study's methods: Because the immunoSEQ output included only junctional sequences and no quality scores, the filtering could not be the same as the filtering used for full-length reads. To assign V/J genes and CDR3, sequences were annotated against IMGT germline references using PyIR, a Python wrapper for IgBLAST v1.9. Reads were filtered out if the reads had weak V/J assignments (E-value above 1e-6), no CDR3, stop codons, out-of-frame junctions, or ambiguous translated residues. A V3J clonotype was defined by an identical inferred V gene, J gene, and CDR3 amino acid sequence. Percentage overlap between repertoires was computed as shared unique clonotypes divided by the size of the smaller repertoire. Repertoire richness was assessed with RTK rarefaction, the Chao1 estimator, and Recon v2.1 estimates of unobserved clonotypes. TCRdb retrieved this table from immuneACCESS and kept in-frame rearrangements only. Not all clones are present; in checked studies, unresolved V genes account for under half, and no reason is known for the remainder. V, J and clone size are taken as reported in that table, and D and trimming were inferred from the DNA itself. Recorded for this sample are about 470,000 clones; more than 75% of them occurred a single time. Around 13% of the sample is in the top ten clones.

The germline V gene supplies CDR1 MNHEY and CDR2 SVGAGI. V and J are truncated by 2 bases and 4 bases respectively, leaving an intervening sequence of 5 bases. The CDR3 contains 12 residues, cysteine and phenylalanine counted. The entry retains the CDR3 DNA only, 36 bases that are in frame from base 1. Comments on this clone: The antigen this receptor binds is unknown. There are no base qualities to consult, and no much larger clone falls within one base.

Healthy HIV-negative adults with no recently reported acute infections or vaccinations were included as donors. Every donor was a Caucasian adult residing in Nashville, Tennessee, USA. For unsorted samples, 100 million or so PBMCs were counted, and genomic DNA was extracted using the QIAamp DNA Blood Mini kit. After blood collection by leukapheresis, PBMCs were isolated using Ficoll-Histopaque density gradient centrifugation and then cryopreserved in the vapor phase of liquid nitrogen. Sequences were obtained from PBMCs. This TCR came from a woman aged 40 to 50 in good health. Some clones in this sample may be carry-over from other donors' samples. Recombination connected TRBV6-5 to TRBJ1-2, with the D gene call left open. CDR3 sequence: CASSYAGYGYTF. The DNA sequence reads TGTGCCAGCAGTTACGCGGGCTATGGCTACACCTTC.